The rows below give T cell receptor beta chains drawn from one sample of a study of regulatory T cells in long-lasting Graves disease. TCRdb used MiXCR to reprocess the multiplex PCR reads, holding one entry per CDR3 protein. Among some 500,000 distinct CDR3 sequences listed, roughly 14% were seen once. This sample was also put to use in a study of T cells in Graves' hyperthyroidism and ophthalmopathy.

This material consisted of peripheral blood mononuclear cells (PBMCs), taken at new diagnosis, from a patient treated with antithyroid drugs. The source is a man aged 30 to 45 with Graves disease. Each CDR3 is given with its conserved first and last residue. The D gene is left open where the match is weak. Part of the rows lack a size; the others show once, few, many or a class for expanded clones.

CDR3aa: CASSYAPTGMDTEAFF
CDR3nt: TGTGCCAGCAGTTACGCGCCGACAGGGATGGACACTGAAGCTTTCTTT
abundance: few
d_gene: TRBD1
len: 16
j_gene: TRBJ1-1
v_gene: TRBV6-5

CDR3aa: CASSFQGILAGNEQFF
CDR3nt: TGTGCCAGCAGCTTCCAGGGGATTCTAGCGGGGAATGAGCAGTTCTTC
abundance: many
d_gene: TRBD2
len: 16
j_gene: TRBJ2-1
v_gene: TRBV11-1

CDR3aa: CASSLGLRQTYNEQFF
CDR3nt: TGCGCCAGCAGCTTGGGTTTGCGACAAACATACAATGAGCAGTTCTTC
abundance: many
d_gene: NA
len: 16
j_gene: TRBJ2-1
v_gene: TRBV5-1

CDR3aa: CASIQLGETQYF
CDR3nt: TGTGCCAGCATCCAACTAGGAGAGACCCAGTACTTC
abundance: many
d_gene: NA
len: 12
j_gene: TRBJ2-5
v_gene: TRBV2

CDR3aa: CASSRSSYNSPLHF
CDR3nt: TGTGCCAGCAGCAGAAGCTCCTATAATTCACCCCTCCACTTT
abundance: few
d_gene: NA
len: 14
j_gene: TRBJ1-6
v_gene: TRBV2

CDR3aa: CASSAGDQPQHF
CDR3nt: TGTGCCAGCAGTGCCGGGGATCAGCCCCAGCATTTT
abundance: many
d_gene: NA
len: 12
j_gene: TRBJ1-5
v_gene: TRBV9

CDR3aa: CSASRRGPYGYTF
CDR3nt: TGCAGCGCTTCCCGAAGGGGACCCTATGGCTACACCTTC
abundance: many
d_gene: NA
len: 13
j_gene: TRBJ1-2
v_gene: TRBV29-1

CDR3aa: CASSLDSRAGEQFF
CDR3nt: TGTGCCAGCAGTTTAGACTCCCGAGCTGGTGAGCAGTTCTTC
abundance: many
d_gene: NA
len: 14
j_gene: TRBJ2-1
v_gene: TRBV12-3/TRBV12-4

CDR3aa: CASSQGTGNTDTQYF
CDR3nt: TGTGCCAGCTCTCAGGGGACAGGAAACACAGATACGCAGTATTTT
abundance: many
d_gene: TRBD1
len: 15
j_gene: TRBJ2-3
v_gene: TRBV12-3/TRBV12-4

CDR3aa: CASESGASGDTQYF
CDR3nt: TGCGCCAGCGAGTCAGGAGCTTCGGGGGATACGCAGTATTTT
abundance: many
d_gene: NA
len: 14
j_gene: TRBJ2-3
v_gene: TRBV10-1

CDR3aa: CATSDTPSAGGLTDTQYF
CDR3nt: TGTGCCACCAGTGACACCCCCTCAGCGGGAGGGCTCACAGATACGCAGTATTTT
abundance: few
d_gene: TRBD2
len: 18
j_gene: TRBJ2-3
v_gene: TRBV24-1

CDR3aa: CASSPRSLEQYF
CDR3nt: TGTGCCAGCAGTCCGAGAAGTCTCGAGCAGTACTTC
abundance: few
d_gene: NA
len: 12
j_gene: TRBJ2-7
v_gene: TRBV6-1

CDR3aa: CSAHATGSNEELFF
CDR3nt: TGCAGCGCCCACGCGACGGGTTCTAATGAAGAACTGTTTTTT
abundance: NA
d_gene: NA
len: 14
j_gene: TRBJ1-4
v_gene: TRBV29-1

CDR3aa: CEEGESGSDTQYF
CDR3nt: TGCGAAGAAGGGGAGTCCGGGTCAGATACGCAGTATTTT
abundance: many
d_gene: NA
len: 13
j_gene: TRBJ2-3
v_gene: TRBV13

CDR3aa: CSAVTGTGTYEQYF
CDR3nt: TGCAGTGCCGTTACCGGGACAGGGACCTACGAGCAGTACTTC
abundance: NA
d_gene: TRBD1
len: 14
j_gene: TRBJ2-7
v_gene: TRBV20-1

CDR3aa: CASSSLGSATYEQYF
CDR3nt: TGTGCCAGCAGTTCTTTGGGGTCGGCGACCTACGAGCAGTACTTC
abundance: NA
d_gene: NA
len: 15
j_gene: TRBJ2-7
v_gene: TRBV6-9

CDR3aa: CASSLPGGEYGYTF
CDR3nt: TGCGCCAGCAGCTTGCCAGGGGGCGAATATGGCTACACCTTC
abundance: NA
d_gene: TRBD1
len: 14
j_gene: TRBJ1-2
v_gene: TRBV5-1

CDR3aa: CASRDRRGASGRADEQFF
CDR3nt: TGTGCCAGCAGGGATAGGAGAGGGGCTAGCGGGAGGGCCGATGAGCAGTTCTTC
abundance: many
d_gene: TRBD2
len: 18
j_gene: TRBJ2-1
v_gene: TRBV6-1

CDR3aa: CASSPEPDTGELFF
CDR3nt: TGTGCCAGCAGCCCTGAACCTGACACCGGGGAGCTGTTTTTT
abundance: many
d_gene: NA
len: 14
j_gene: TRBJ2-2
v_gene: TRBV3-1

CDR3aa: CASSQVSGTRVNEQFF
CDR3nt: TGTGCCAGCAGCCAAGTCAGTGGGACTAGGGTCAATGAGCAGTTCTTC
abundance: NA
d_gene: TRBD2
len: 16
j_gene: TRBJ2-1
v_gene: TRBV14

CDR3aa: CAWSVRGAVPLSF
CDR3nt: TGTGCCTGGAGTGTAAGGGGAGCGGTCCCCTTGTCCTTC
abundance: many
d_gene: NA
len: 13
j_gene: TRBJ2-1
v_gene: TRBV30

CDR3aa: CASSLIAGEIYNEQFF
CDR3nt: TGTGCCAGCAGCTTAATCGCAGGGGAAATTTACAATGAGCAGTTCTTC
abundance: many
d_gene: NA
len: 16
j_gene: TRBJ2-1
v_gene: TRBV7-3

CDR3aa: CSVVLAGTYEQYF
CDR3nt: TGCAGCGTTGTACTAGCGGGGACCTACGAGCAGTACTTC
abundance: many
d_gene: TRBD2
len: 13
j_gene: TRBJ2-7
v_gene: TRBV29-1

CDR3aa: CASSVGLLAGDYEQYF
CDR3nt: TGTGCCAGCAGCGTAGGCCTACTAGCGGGAGACTACGAGCAGTACTTC
abundance: few
d_gene: TRBD2
len: 16
j_gene: TRBJ2-7
v_gene: TRBV9

CDR3aa: CASSLGPNIQPQHF
CDR3nt: TGTGCCAGCAGTTTAGGCCCGAATATTCAGCCCCAGCATTTT
abundance: many
d_gene: NA
len: 14
j_gene: TRBJ1-5
v_gene: TRBV28

CDR3aa: CASRDSGEGGYTF
CDR3nt: TGTGCCAGCAGGGACTCAGGGGAAGGGGGCTACACCTTC
abundance: NA
d_gene: NA
len: 13
j_gene: TRBJ1-2
v_gene: TRBV12-3/TRBV12-4

CDR3aa: CASSYGKGRTRNYNEQFF
CDR3nt: TGTGCCAGCAGTTACGGGAAAGGAAGGACTAGGAACTACAATGAGCAGTTCTTC
abundance: many
d_gene: TRBD2
len: 18
j_gene: TRBJ2-1
v_gene: TRBV6-5

CDR3aa: CATSRVNGELFF
CDR3nt: TGTGCCACCAGCAGAGTTAATGGGGAGCTGTTTTTT
abundance: many
d_gene: NA
len: 12
j_gene: TRBJ2-2
v_gene: TRBV15

CDR3aa: CASNSQGQPQHF
CDR3nt: TGTGCCAGCAACTCGCAGGGGCAGCCCCAGCATTTT
abundance: many
d_gene: NA
len: 12
j_gene: TRBJ1-5
v_gene: TRBV28

CDR3aa: CASSLIGYEQYF
CDR3nt: TGTGCCAGCAGCCTAATCGGATACGAGCAGTACTTC
abundance: many
d_gene: NA
len: 12
j_gene: TRBJ2-7
v_gene: TRBV7-2

CDR3aa: CSAGPGSGSSNEQFF
CDR3nt: TGCAGTGCCGGCCCGGGTAGCGGGAGTAGTAATGAGCAGTTCTTC
abundance: many
d_gene: TRBD2
len: 15
j_gene: TRBJ2-1
v_gene: TRBV20-1

CDR3aa: CASSSQGAGMAEAFF
CDR3nt: TGTGCCAGCAGTTCCCAGGGGGCCGGGATGGCTGAAGCTTTCTTT
abundance: many
d_gene: TRBD1
len: 15
j_gene: TRBJ1-1
v_gene: TRBV6-2/TRBV6-3

CDR3aa: CASSDPAGIRNEQYF
CDR3nt: TGCGCCAGCAGCGACCCCGCGGGGATAAGGAACGAGCAGTACTTC
abundance: many
d_gene: NA
len: 15
j_gene: TRBJ2-7
v_gene: TRBV5-1

CDR3aa: CSAQDGASTSYEQYF
CDR3nt: TGCAGTGCCCAAGACGGAGCTAGTACCTCCTACGAGCAGTACTTC
abundance: few
d_gene: NA
len: 15
j_gene: TRBJ2-7
v_gene: TRBV20-1

CDR3aa: CASSSQGGASVDNEQFF
CDR3nt: TGTGCCAGCAGCTCGCAGGGGGGGGCTAGCGTGGACAATGAGCAGTTCTTC
abundance: many
d_gene: NA
len: 17
j_gene: TRBJ2-1
v_gene: TRBV7-2

CDR3aa: CAIFAGYEQYF
CDR3nt: TGTGCCATCTTTGCAGGCTACGAGCAGTACTTC
abundance: many
d_gene: NA
len: 11
j_gene: TRBJ2-7
v_gene: TRBV10-3

CDR3aa: CASSLALGMDEQYF
CDR3nt: TGTGCCAGCAGCTTAGCCCTCGGGATGGACGAGCAGTACTTC
abundance: many
d_gene: NA
len: 14
j_gene: TRBJ2-7
v_gene: TRBV7-9

CDR3aa: CASSFILLAGGPYKQFF
CDR3nt: TGTGCCAGCAGTTTTATCTTACTAGCGGGAGGGCCGTACAAGCAGTTCTTC
abundance: many
d_gene: TRBD2
len: 17
j_gene: TRBJ2-1
v_gene: TRBV12-3/TRBV12-4

CDR3aa: CASMPLLRGPLHGYTF
CDR3nt: TGTGCCAGCATGCCGCTACTCAGGGGCCCCTTGCATGGCTACACCTTC
abundance: many
d_gene: NA
len: 16
j_gene: TRBJ1-2
v_gene: TRBV27

CDR3aa: CAGSGVYEQFF
CDR3nt: TGCGCCGGCAGCGGTGTCTATGAGCAGTTCTTC
abundance: few
d_gene: NA
len: 11
j_gene: TRBJ2-1
v_gene: TRBV5-1

CDR3aa: CASSLDDWPSGRVPDTQYF
CDR3nt: TGTGCCAGCAGCTTAGATGATTGGCCTAGCGGGAGGGTGCCAGATACGCAGTATTTT
abundance: NA
d_gene: TRBD2
len: 19
j_gene: TRBJ2-3
v_gene: TRBV11-2